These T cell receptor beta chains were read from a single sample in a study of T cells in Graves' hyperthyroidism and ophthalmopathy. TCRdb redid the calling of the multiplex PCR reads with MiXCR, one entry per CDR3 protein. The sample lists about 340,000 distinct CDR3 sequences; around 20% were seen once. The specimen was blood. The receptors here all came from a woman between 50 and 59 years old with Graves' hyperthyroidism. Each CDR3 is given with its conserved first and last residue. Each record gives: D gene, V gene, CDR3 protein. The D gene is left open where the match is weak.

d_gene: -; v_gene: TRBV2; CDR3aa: CASSLRGGETQYF
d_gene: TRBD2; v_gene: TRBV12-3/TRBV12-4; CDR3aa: CASSLSGSSNEQYF
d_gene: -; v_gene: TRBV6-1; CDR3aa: CASMVGGQAKNIQYF
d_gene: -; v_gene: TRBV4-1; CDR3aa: CASSQAPNPFNEQFF
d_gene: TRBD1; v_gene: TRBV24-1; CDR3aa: CATSEGTVNTEAFF
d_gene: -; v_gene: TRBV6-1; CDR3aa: CASTPRKNSGANVLTF
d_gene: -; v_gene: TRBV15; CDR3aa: CATSRENRVGNGYTF
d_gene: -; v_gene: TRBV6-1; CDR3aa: CASSWGPNTEAFF
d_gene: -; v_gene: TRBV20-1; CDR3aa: CSASRVDEEKLFF
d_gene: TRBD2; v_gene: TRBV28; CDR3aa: CASSSGGTGTDTQYF
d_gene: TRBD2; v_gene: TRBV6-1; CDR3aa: CASAGGDRYNEQFF
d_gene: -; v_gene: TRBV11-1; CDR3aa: CASSLRGILGTEAFF
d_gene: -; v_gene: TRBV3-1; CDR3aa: CASSLPGSREQYF
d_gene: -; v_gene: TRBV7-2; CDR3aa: CASSLITGRNEQFF
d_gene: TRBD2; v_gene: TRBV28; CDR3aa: CASSTLAGGPETQYF
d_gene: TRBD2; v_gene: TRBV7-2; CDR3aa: CASSQTGTRGYNEQFF
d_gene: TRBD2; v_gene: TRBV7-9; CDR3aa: CASSLAGGTRDEQYF
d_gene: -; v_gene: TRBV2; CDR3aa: CASSELSEPRTQYF
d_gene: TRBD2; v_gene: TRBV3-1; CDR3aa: CASSQDPGTSGRDYNEQFF
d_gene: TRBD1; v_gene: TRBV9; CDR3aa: CASSGNTRDRGAGANVLTF
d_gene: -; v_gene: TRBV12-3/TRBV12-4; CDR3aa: CASSLQGYTEAFF
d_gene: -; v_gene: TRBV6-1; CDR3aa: CASSEAGGFSYEQYF
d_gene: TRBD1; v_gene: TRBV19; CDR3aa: CASRGAGGDTEAFF
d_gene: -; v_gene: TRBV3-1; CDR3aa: CASSRLYEQYF
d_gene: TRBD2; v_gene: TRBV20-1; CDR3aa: CSAITTGGAQDTQYF
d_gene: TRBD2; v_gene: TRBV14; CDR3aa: CASSQDRTSGWREQFF
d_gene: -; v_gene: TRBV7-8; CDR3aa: CASSSGLYQETQYF
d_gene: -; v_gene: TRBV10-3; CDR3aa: CAISGRFRGHNEQFF
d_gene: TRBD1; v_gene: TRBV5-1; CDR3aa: CASSPQGGTTEAFF